This T cell receptor beta chain was profiled in a study of CD8+ T cells in alopecia areata. V lost 0 bases to trimming and J lost 4 bases, with 15 bases between them. The CDR3 extends over 16 amino acids. Germline lookup yields CDR1 SGHDN and CDR2 FVKESK. Following extraction, RNA underwent reverse transcription to cDNA, which served as the sequencing template. Method: immunoSEQ multiplex PCR; TCRdb's copy keeps in-frame clones and lacks some. Of 180,000 or so clones in the sample, 40% to 65% were seen once. This clone has just a few counts. Treatment denoted: oral pan-JAK inhibitor, 5-10 mg twice daily.

V gene TRBV14 combines with J gene TRBJ1-1, with D possibly matching TRBD1 (6 bases). The clonotype was recovered from a human donor with alopecia areata. This specimen was CD8+ T cells sorted from blood, taken at week 24, from a patient treated with tofacitinib. The CDR3 protein is CASSQDGFGGRTEAFF. The CDR3 bases are TGTGCCAGCAGCCAAGACGGGTTTGGGGGCCGCACTGAAGCTTTCTTT.